This TCR beta chain was identified during a study of T cell responses to AZD1222 COVID-19 vaccine. Study results and limitations: Only a handful of AZD1222 recipients tested seropositive at baseline.

Whether given at about 4 or about 12 weeks, second doses were pooled. With respect to this clone: What it recognizes is unknown.

Libraries were prepared by immunoSEQ multiplex PCR; TCRdb keeps only in-frame clonotypes and omits some of them. The data contain 86,000 or so clones, approximately 90% of them singletons. The sequence was collected from an adult who received the AZD1222 COVID-19 vaccine. This material consisted of peripheral blood, taken 28 days after the second AZD1222 dose.

The CDR3 bases are TGCGCCAGCAGCTTGATTCAGGGCCCGACCGTTAATGAAAAACTGTTTTTT. Protein sequence: CASSLIQGPTVNEKLFF. The rearrangement uses TRBV5-1 and TRBJ1-4; tentative D call: TRBD1 (5 bases). CDR1 SGHRS and CDR2 YFSETQ come from the germline V gene. Trimming took 1 base from V and 4 from J, leaving 17 bases between them. The CDR3 contains 17 residues.